This TCR beta chain originates from a study of technical replicates of blood from four donors (dated by TCRdb to the late 2010s). Details on this clone: Its specific antigen is unknown. No clone much larger than this one lies a single base away; base qualities are absent.

The receptor library was made with the immunoSEQ multiplex PCR assay. The clones in this table, taken by TCRdb from immuneACCESS, are in-frame only. Not every clone is retained; where verified, under half of the shortfall comes from an unresolved V gene, and the cause of the rest is unknown. For this sample the table gives 90,000 to 100,000 clones, of which nearly 97% were detected only once. The ten biggest clones cover 0.22% of the sample. Material: T cells isolated from PBMCs. The clonotype comes from a human donor in good health.

Here the CDR3 is given as CASSPSTDHSYGYTF. At the DNA level, the sequence is TGTGCCAGCTCCCCCTCAACAGATCACTCCTATGGCTACACCTTC. The chain joins TRBV18 to TRBJ1-2; there is no confident call for the D gene. Cut back by 6 bases and 4 bases, the V and J ends lie 18 bases apart. The CDR3 contains 15 residues, cysteine and phenylalanine counted. This entry keeps only the CDR3 DNA: 45 bases, framed from base 1. CDR1 is given as KGHSH and CDR2 as LQKENI, both from the germline V gene.